A single T cell receptor beta chain is shown here with its context. This entry is derived from a study of OX40 agonist ivuxolimab in advanced cancers. Study-wide background: Prior anti-PD-1, anti-PD-L1 or anti-CTLA-4 therapy did not bar entry, and more than 35% had some.

From germline, CDR1 is SGHDN and CDR2 FVKESK. The CDR3 covers 14 residues. Trimming removed 5 bases at V and 0 bases at J, with 7 bases between. TCRdb keeps only in-frame clones here, not all; method: immunoSEQ multiplex PCR. Among 35,000 to 45,000 clones listed, approximately 86% were seen once. The chain carries TRBV14 and TRBJ1-4; no reliable D call. The origin of this receptor is an adult with an advanced solid tumor such as melanoma, head and neck, liver or kidney cancer. Source: CD4+ or CD8+ T cells sorted from blood, taken in a trial of the OX40 agonist ivuxolimab. CDR3 loop: CASSWTSTNEKLFF. CDR3 in DNA: TGTGCCAGCAGCTGGACGTCAACTAATGAAAAACTGTTTTTT.